The clone carrying this T cell receptor beta chain has ten or more counts. Its antigen is undetermined. V was pared by 6 bases and J by 8 bases, with 8 bases between. This CDR3 is 11 amino acids long. Per germline, CDR1 LNHDA and CDR2 SQIVND (reference sequence). The starting template was genomic DNA from bulk tumor, about 600 ng per sample. Multiple biopsies spaced far apart were taken from each primary tumor during surgery. Patients with untreated, newly diagnosed non-small cell lung cancer underwent curative surgery. These data originate in a study of immune heterogeneity within non-small cell lung tumors. Overall study: It was found that the tumors were several squamous cell carcinomas, over 9 non-squamous carcinomas and 1 not otherwise specified.

Study-level points and caveats: For local T-cell clonality, the correlation with local tumor mutational burden was moderate but significant (R around 0.3). The study found identical dominant CDR3 beta clonotypes recurring across tumor sites within a patient, alongside site-unique high-frequency clones. Across individual patients, the high-frequency T-cell receptor beta clonotypes were largely distinct.

Multiplex PCR amplified TCR beta CDR3 with 32 V and 13 J primers. TCRdb reprocessed the multiplex PCR reads with MiXCR, giving one entry per CDR3 protein. The table shows tens of thousands of distinct CDR3 sequences, with less than 35% occurring only once. The sequenced sample was lung tumor tissue. V is TRBV19 and J is TRBJ2-1; D uncertain. The sequence was obtained from a man between 35 and 55 years old with non-small cell lung cancer. CDR3 in DNA: TGTGCCAGTAGGGCAAAGCATGAGCAGTTCTTC. Its protein is CASRAKHEQFF.